The T cell receptor (beta chain) under discussion was sequenced for a study of T cell repertoires in cytomegalovirus infection. On the study more broadly: Public signatures in TCR beta pointed to CMV infection and matching HLA type.

TCRdb redid the calling of the reads with MiXCR, one entry per CDR3 protein. The sample has around 550,000 distinct CDR3 sequences, less than 30% seen once. General observations from the study: HLA-C-restricted CMV clonotypes gave the most frequent clonotype in two of eight donors.

This clonotype was counted a few times. What it binds is unknown. The ends were cut back, 3 bases at V and 1 base at J, with 9 bases in the middle. Germline values: CDR1 SGHTA, CDR2 FQGTGA. The CDR3 is 14 amino acids. J is TRBJ1-1 and V is TRBV7-3; D may be TRBD1 (6 bases). The sequenced material came from PBMCs. The receptor was derived from a human donor in good health (CMV status not recorded). Some clones in this sample may be carry-over from other donors' samples. The CDR3 reads CASSLDRRNTEAFF. The CDR3 region has the DNA TGTGCCAGCAGCTTGGACAGAAGGAACACTGAAGCTTTCTTT.